This TCR beta chain was obtained from a study of blood T cell repertoires in COVID-19. For the study at large: Acute-phase and convalescent COVID-19 samples originated in the United States, Italy and Spain. T cells, B-cell-depleted T cells, or PBMCs provided the cDNA or gDNA that served as material.

Original methodology: Estimated nucleated cell counts came from reference gene primer amplification. The method was immunoSEQ multiplex PCR; TCRdb's version includes in-frame clones alone and lacks a portion of them. Clone size and the V and J calls come from that table; the DNA yielded D and trimming. The table records approximately 260,000 clones, under 90% of them present only once. In germline, CDR1 is LNHDA, CDR2 SQIVND (reference sequence). CDR3 size: 14 residues. J lost 5 bases, V lost 7 bases, and 7 bases had no gene match. Material: peripheral blood. The sequence came from a human donor in a cohort sampled during active COVID-19. The rearrangement links TRBV19 to TRBJ2-2; 7 nucleotides agree with TRBD1. CDR3 DNA: TGTGCCAGTATAGGACAGGTTAAGACCGGGGAGCTGTTTTTT. Protein: CASIGQVKTGELFF.